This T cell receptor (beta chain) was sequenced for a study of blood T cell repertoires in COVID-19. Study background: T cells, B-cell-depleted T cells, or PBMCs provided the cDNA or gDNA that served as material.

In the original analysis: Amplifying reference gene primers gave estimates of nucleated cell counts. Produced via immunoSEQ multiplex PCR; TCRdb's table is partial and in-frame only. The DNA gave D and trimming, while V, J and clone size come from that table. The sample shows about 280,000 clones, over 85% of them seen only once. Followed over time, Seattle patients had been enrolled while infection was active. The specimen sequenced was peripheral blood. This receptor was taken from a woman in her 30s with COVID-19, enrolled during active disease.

The CDR3 nucleotides are TGTGCCAGCAGCTTAATCAATACGCAGTATTTT. It yields the protein CASSLINTQYF. The rearrangement joins TRBV11-2 to TRBJ2-3, with D hard to call. The V end was cut by 2 bases, the J end by 7 bases, with 4 bases between. CDR1 and CDR2 (germline): SGHAT, FQNNGV. The CDR3 is made up of 11 amino acids.